Following are 32 T cell receptor beta chains from one sample sequenced in a study of the immune and genomic landscape of osteosarcoma (dated by TCRdb to about 2020). The library was prepared using the immunoSEQ multiplex PCR assay. In its TCRdb copy, this immuneACCESS table keeps in-frame sequences only and misses some clones. Where compared with another copy, unresolved V genes explain less than half of these, and the others have no known cause. For this sample there are roughly 1,400 clones; around 63% appear just once. The ten largest clones take up over 15% of the sample. Sequencing was carried out using metastatic tumor tissue from the lung. The sample's cell subset or site label is to be understood as: lung metastasis of osteosarcoma. The receptors stem from a boy younger than 18 with osteosarcoma. The age is the age at diagnosis.

The V gene is TRBV19, the J gene TRBJ1-2, with D uncertain. The CDR3 consists of 15 residues. The germline V and J ends were trimmed by 3 bases and 1 base, with 12 bases remaining between them. Germline CDR1 is LNHDA and CDR2 is SQIVND (reference sequence). The CDR3 protein is CASSIFGRSNYGYTF. The CDR3 nucleotides are TGTGCCAGTAGTATTTTCGGGCGGAGTAACTATGGCTACACCTTC.

The chain couples TRBV5-6 to TRBJ2-5; 10 bases are shared with TRBD2. Germline V gives CDR1 SGHDT, CDR2 YYEEEE. Trimming took 0 bases from V and 4 from J; bases not matched to a gene: 12. The CDR3 runs to 18 residues. CDR3 nucleotide sequence: TGTGCCAGCAGCTTGGAAGGGATGTGCGCTAGCGGGAGAGAGACCCAGTACTTC. It is translated as CASSLEGMCASGRETQYF.

The gene calls are TRBV5-4 and TRBJ2-1; the D is unclear. The CDR3 covers 15 residues. V gave up 4 bases and J gave up 5 bases, with 16 bases separating them. In germline, CDR1 is SGHNT, CDR2 YYREEE (reference sequence). CDR3 region: CASSILRLRDNEQFF. CDR3 nucleotides: TGTGCCAGCAGCATCCTTCGCCTAAGGGACAATGAGCAGTTCTTC.

The V call is TRBV6-5, the J call TRBJ2-7; 12 positions agree with TRBD2. Germline V CDR1 and CDR2: MNHEY, SVGAGI. The CDR3 is 14 residues long. V gave up 6 bases and J gave up 0 bases; unmatched junction bases: 0. CDR3 bases: TGTGCCAGCAGACTAGCGGGGGGCTCCTACGAGCAGTACTTC. This encodes CASRLAGGSYEQYF.

The chain recombines TRBV6-6 with TRBJ1-5, with TRBD1 identical over 11 bases. V was clipped by 6 bases and J by 4 bases; unmatched bases: 5. CDR3 length equals 15 residues. Per the germline V gene, CDR1 is MNHNY and CDR2 is SVGAGI (reference sequence). The CDR3 sequence: CASSPGTGGNQPQHF. CDR3 DNA: TGTGCCAGCAGCCCCGGGACAGGGGGTAATCAGCCCCAGCATTTT.

The chain is built from TRBV20-1 and TRBJ2-1, with D hard to call. The CDR3 totals 11 residues. Germline V gives CDR1 DFQATT, CDR2 SNEGSKA (reference sequence). V was cut by 3 bases and J by 6 bases, with 6 bases left in between. The CDR3 bases are TGCAGTGCTAGTCGGAGCAATGAGCAGTTCTTC. Translating it yields CSASRSNEQFF.

The chain carries TRBV7-3 and TRBJ2-5; 11 nucleotides match TRBD2. Unmatched junction bases numbered 1, after V lost 0 bases and J lost 4 bases. CDR3 size: 15 residues. In germline, CDR1 is SGHTA, CDR2 FQGTGA. The CDR3 spells CASSLTSGGAETQYF. Here the CDR3 DNA reads TGTGCCAGCAGCTTAACTAGCGGGGGGGCAGAGACCCAGTACTTC. Looking up the rest from reference TRBV7-3 and TRBJ2-5 gives the full variable domain: GAGVSQTPSNKVTEKGKYVELRCDPISGHTALYWYRQSLGQGPEFLIYFQGTGAADDSGLPNDRFFAVRPEGSVSTLKIQRTERGDSAVYLCASSLTSGGAETQYFGPGTRLLVL.

This chain joins TRBV6-1 and TRBJ1-1; D not certain. Trimming shortened V by 4 bases and J by 1 base, and 7 bases separated the two germline ends. Germline CDR1 MNHNS, CDR2 SASEGT. The CDR3 runs to 13 residues. The CDR3 DNA is TGTGCCAGCAGTGTACTGGGGAACACTGAAGCTTTCTTT. Translating gives CASSVLGNTEAFF.

V usage is TRBV29-1 and J usage is TRBJ2-1; D is unclear. The germline V and J ends were trimmed by 6 bases and 4 bases, with 10 bases remaining between them. The germline V gene encodes CDR1 SQVTM and CDR2 ANQGSEA. This CDR3 is built from 12 residues. For the CDR3, the DNA is TGCAGCGTCCGACTCCCTTACAATGAGCAGTTCTTC. Amino acid sequence: CSVRLPYNEQFF.

A single count supports this clone. The rearrangement links TRBV5-6 to TRBJ2-3; no clear D. This CDR3 region has 12 residues. CDR1 and CDR2 (germline): SGHDT, YYEEEE. Between the trimmed V and J ends, which lost 1 base and 6 bases, there was a span of 6 bases. The CDR3 DNA sequence: TGTGCCAGCAGCTTGACTGGGGATACGCAGTATTTT. It is translated as CASSLTGDTQYF.

V is TRBV13 and J is TRBJ1-3; tentative D call: TRBD1 (5 bases). Germline-derived CDR1 and CDR2 are PRHDT and FYEKMQ (reference sequence). The CDR3 sequence is 16 residues long. V was trimmed by 0 bases and J by 8 bases, leaving 17 bases between them. The CDR3: CASSLGLLRVSDTIYF. The CDR3 DNA reads TGTGCCAGCAGCTTAGGGCTCCTCAGGGTGTCCGACACCATATATTTT.

V usage is TRBV11-2 and J usage is TRBJ2-1, with D possibly matching TRBD2 (5 bases). Trimming stripped 1 base from V and 4 bases from J, with 14 bases between. Germline values: CDR1 SGHAT, CDR2 FQNNGV. The CDR3 totals 16 residues. The CDR3 DNA reads TGTGCCAGCAGCTTAGCGGGGAGCAGTCTTTACAATGAGCAGTTCTTC. It translates to CASSLAGSSLYNEQFF.

V usage is TRBV7-2 and J usage is TRBJ1-1; no clear D gene. The germline V gene encodes CDR1 SGHTA and CDR2 FQGNSA. V was trimmed by 7 bases and J by 5 bases, leaving 20 bases between them. The CDR3 totals 15 residues. As DNA, the CDR3 is TGTGCCAGCATGAGGACCCCCTCTGGAGGGACTGAAGCTTTCTTT. This sequence encodes CASMRTPSGGTEAFF.

The V call is TRBV5-1, the J call TRBJ1-2; D perhaps matches TRBD1 (5 bases). This CDR3 spans 13 amino acids. Trimming left V 4 bases short and J 8 bases short, with 15 bases between. Looked up from germline, CDR1 is SGHRS and CDR2 is YFSETQ. The CDR3 DNA sequence: TGCGCCAGCAGCGAGGGACCACTTCGCGGCTACACCTTC. Translating it yields CASSEGPLRGYTF.

This chain connects TRBV11-2 to TRBJ1-1; D is unclear. The CDR3 is 9 residues long. Germline values: CDR1 SGHAT, CDR2 FQNNGV. The V and J ends lost 0 bases and 12 bases respectively, with 2 bases between them. CDR3 sequence: CASSLETFF. DNA for the CDR3: TGTGCCAGCAGCTTAGAAACTTTCTTT. The full variable domain, rest sourced from reference TRBV11-2 and TRBJ1-1, is EAGVAQSPRYKIIEKRQSVAFWCNPISGHATLYWYQQILGQGPKLLIQFQNNGVVDDSQLPKDRFSAERLKGVDSTLKIQPAKLEDSAVYLCASSLETFFGQGTRLTVV.

Only a few counts were recorded for this clone. This is likely a read error, given that the CDR3 carries no conserved phenylalanine or tryptophan at its end. It is unclear where the CDR3 begins or ends on the DNA, so no DNA is shown, and the CDR3 is as TCRdb lists it. J is TRBJ1-2 and V is TRBV10-1; the DNA was not used to check the table's D call, TRBD1. Germline V gene sequence: CDR1 WNHNN, CDR2 SYGVQD (reference sequence). The CDR3 contains 8 residues when both ends are counted. The CDR3 loop is CASTADTR.

Here the CDR3 reads CASTKESFSYNSPLHF. The CDR3 nucleotides read TGTGCCAGCACCAAGGAGTCCTTCTCCTATAATTCACCCCTCCACTTT. The chain employs TRBV2 and TRBJ1-6, with no clear D. The CDR3 is made up of 16 amino acids. Trimming pared 7 bases from V and 0 bases from J, leaving 13 bases between. CDR1 is SNHLY and CDR2 is FYNNEI in the germline V gene. Variable domain in full (rest from reference TRBV2 and TRBJ1-6): EPEVTQTPSHQVTQMGQEVILRCVPISNHLYFYWYRQILGQKVEFLVSFYNNEISEKSEIFDDQFSVERPDGSNFTLKIRSTKLEDSAMYFCASTKESFSYNSPLHFGNGTRLTVT.

This sequence joins TRBV19 and TRBJ2-7, with D possibly being TRBD1 (5 bases). The V gene lost 3 bases and the J gene lost 7 bases, with 13 bases spanning the gap. CDR1 LNHDA and CDR2 SQIVND come from the germline V gene (reference sequence). The CDR3 covers 13 residues. The CDR3 nucleotides are TGTGCCAGTAGTATCGGGCCCAGGGCGGAGCAGTACTTC. Amino acid sequence: CASSIGPRAEQYF.

The rearrangement uses TRBV7-9 and TRBJ2-1; a possible D gene is TRBD2 (6 bases). V lost 5 bases and J 5 bases, leaving 19 bases between the germline ends. This CDR3 has 16 residues. Germline CDR1 reads SEHNR; CDR2 reads FQNEAQ (reference sequence). CDR3 nucleotides: TGTGCCAGCAGCCGCCCCGGGCGGGAACCCCACAATGAGCAGTTCTTC. As protein: CASSRPGREPHNEQFF.

This chain connects TRBV9 to TRBJ1-1, with D hard to call. The CDR3 is made up of 13 amino acids. Germline V CDR1 and CDR2: SGDLS, YYNGEE. Trimming took off 2 bases at V and 4 bases at J, with 9 bases between the two ends. The CDR3 here is CASSVGHRTEAFF. DNA of the CDR3: TGTGCCAGCAGCGTCGGGCACCGCACTGAAGCTTTCTTT. The full variable domain, with the rest looked up from reference TRBV9 and TRBJ1-1, is DSGVTQTPKHLITATGQRVTLRCSPRSGDLSVYWYQQSLDQGLQFLIQYYNGEERAKGNILERFSAQQFPDLHSELNLSSLELGDSALYFCASSVGHRTEAFFGQGTRLTVV.

V usage is TRBV19 and J usage is TRBJ1-1; D possibly corresponds to TRBD1 (5 bases). Germline V gene lookup returns CDR1 LNHDA and CDR2 SQIVND (reference sequence). This CDR3 contains 15 residues. Deletions cut 10 bases from V and 0 bases from J, with 18 bases between. CDR3 sequence reads: CATRSRQFVNTEAFF. The CDR3 DNA is TGTGCCACCCGCTCCCGACAGTTCGTGAACACTGAAGCTTTCTTT.

DNA of the CDR3: TGTGCCAGCAGCGTAGGGGGCGGGAATCAGCCCCAGCATTTT. Its translation: CASSVGGGNQPQHF. This chain uses TRBV9 with TRBJ1-5, with D perhaps matching TRBD1 (5 bases). V lost 0 bases and J lost 4, with 8 bases in between. Germline V gene sequence: CDR1 SGDLS, CDR2 YYNGEE. The CDR3 length is 14 residues.

V usage is TRBV9 and J usage is TRBJ2-7, with TRBD2 matching over 9 bases. Trimming took 0 bases from V and 6 from J; bases not matched to a gene: 7. Germline CDR1 is SGDLS and CDR2 is YYNGEE. CDR3 length: 15 residues. The CDR3: CASSVDGAGGGEQYF. The CDR3 coding sequence is TGTGCCAGCAGCGTAGATGGAGCGGGGGGCGGCGAGCAGTACTTC.

The genes are TRBV7-6 and TRBJ2-7; D is possibly TRBD1 or TRBD2 (6 bases each). The germline V and J ends were trimmed by 1 base and 5 bases, with 12 bases remaining between them. This CDR3 has 14 amino acids. Germline V CDR1 and CDR2: SGHVS, FNYEAQ. The CDR3 region has the DNA TGTGCCAGCAGCTTAGTCCTCGGGGGCAACGAGCAGTACTTC. Translating it yields CASSLVLGGNEQYF.

The J gene is TRBJ2-5, the V gene TRBV27, with 8 bases identical to TRBD1. Germline trimming cut 1 base from V and 5 bases from J; bases unmatched to any gene: 0. The CDR3 covers 13 residues. Looked up from germline, CDR1 is MNHEY and CDR2 is SMNVEV (reference sequence). The CDR3 nucleotides read TGTGCCAGCAGTTTATGGACAGGGGAGACCCAGTACTTC. Translation: CASSLWTGETQYF.

The chain links TRBV6-5 to TRBJ2-4; 7 nucleotides match TRBD2. The trim removed 7 bases at V and 8 bases at J, leaving 5 bases unmatched. CDR3 length equals 12 residues. From germline, CDR1 is MNHEY and CDR2 SVGAGI. The CDR3 DNA is TGTGCCAGCAAGGGCGGGAGAGACATTCAGTACTTC. The encoded protein is CASKGGRDIQYF.

In DNA form, the CDR3 reads TGTGCCAGCAGAGGACAGGATCCGCTAGCCAAAAACATTCAGTACTTC. This encodes CASRGQDPLAKNIQYF. The V gene is TRBV2, the J gene TRBJ2-4; 7 bases are a match to TRBD1. The germline V gene has CDR1 SNHLY and CDR2 FYNNEI. Unmatched junction bases numbered 8, after V lost 6 bases and J lost 0 bases. This CDR3 is built from 16 residues. Based on the CDR3 plus reference TRBV2 and TRBJ2-4, the full variable domain is EPEVTQTPSHQVTQMGQEVILRCVPISNHLYFYWYRQILGQKVEFLVSFYNNEISEKSEIFDDQFSVERPDGSNFTLKIRSTKLEDSAMYFCASRGQDPLAKNIQYFGAGTRLSVL.

The CDR3: CASSYGGGTTNYGYTF. CDR3 nucleotides: TGTGCCAGCAGTTACGGCGGTGGCACGACTAACTATGGCTACACCTTC. This chain joins TRBV6-5 and TRBJ1-2; no reliable D call. CDR1 MNHEY and CDR2 SVGAGI come from the germline V gene. The CDR3 runs to 16 residues. V lost 2 bases, J lost 0 bases, and 13 bases lay in between.

V is TRBV4-3 and J is TRBJ2-4; 8 positions agree with TRBD2. The CDR3 runs 13 residues. Losses at the gene ends were 0 bases for V and 13 bases for J; bases not matched to a gene: 5. Germline values: CDR1 LGHNA, CDR2 YSLEER. The CDR3 DNA reads TGCGCCAGCAGCCAAGAGGAGCGGGGGACACAGTACTTC. Its protein is CASSQEERGTQYF.

This chain uses TRBV7-9 with TRBJ1-1; no firm D call. Germline CDR1 and CDR2: SEHNR and FQNEAQ (reference sequence). V lost 3 bases and J lost 1, with 12 bases in between. CDR3 length: 15 residues. CDR3 region: CASSFNADPNTEAFF. In nucleotides, the CDR3 is TGTGCCAGCAGCTTTAACGCAGATCCGAACACTGAAGCTTTCTTT.

The chain has TRBV6-6 and TRBJ2-3, with 11 bases that match TRBD2. J gave up 4 bases and V 6 bases, and 6 bases lay outside the gene matches. The CDR3 covers 15 residues. Germline V gene sequence: CDR1 MNHNY, CDR2 SVGAGI (reference sequence). The chain's CDR3 is CASRITSGGSDTQYF. CDR3 in DNA: TGTGCCAGCAGAATAACTAGCGGGGGATCAGATACGCAGTATTTT.

The rearrangement links TRBV5-4 to TRBJ2-5; 7 bases are shared with TRBD1. V trimming: 4 bases; J trimming: 2 bases; junction bases outside the gene matches: 11. From germline, CDR1 is SGHNT and CDR2 YYREEE (reference sequence). CDR3 length equals 16 residues. The CDR3 protein is CASSQVTGLGQETQYF. CDR3 DNA: TGTGCCAGCAGCCAGGTGACAGGGCTTGGACAAGAGACCCAGTACTTC.